Described below is a single T cell receptor (beta chain) sequence and its context. This sample is drawn from a study of blood T cell repertoires in COVID-19. The CDR3 has 12 amino acids. V was clipped by 7 bases and J by 6 bases, with 10 bases between them. The germline CDR1 and CDR2 sequences are SNHLY and FYNNEI. Per the original methods: Counts of nucleated cells, estimated from reference gene primer amplification, were obtained. TCRdb's copy holds only in-frame clones and misses some; the assay was immunoSEQ multiplex PCR. Clonal size and the V and J genes are those of that table, whereas D and trimming came from the DNA. The data hold over 250,000 clones, with about 90% observed a single time. Seattle participants joined during active infection and were tracked over time.

The source of this sequence is a person in their late teens or twenties with COVID-19, enrolled during active disease. The genes are TRBV2 and TRBJ1-5; TRBD1 is a possible D gene (6 bases). Source material: peripheral blood. CDR3 protein: CASKGEGQPQHF. The CDR3 region has the DNA TGTGCCAGCAAGGGGGAGGGTCAGCCCCAGCATTTT. The full variable domain, with the rest looked up from reference TRBV2 and TRBJ1-5, is EPEVTQTPSHQVTQMGQEVILRCVPISNHLYFYWYRQILGQKVEFLVSFYNNEISEKSEIFDDQFSVERPDGSNFTLKIRSTKLEDSAMYFCASKGEGQPQHFGDGTRLSIL.